The source of this T cell receptor beta chain is a study of blood T cell repertoires in COVID-19. Study information: The United States, Italy and Spain supplied acute and convalescent COVID-19 samples. Nucleic acid was either cDNA or gDNA, and it came from T cells, B-cell-depleted T cells, or PBMCs.

In Seattle, patients joined the study during active infection and were tracked longitudinally. This CDR3 is built from 12 residues. V lost 3 bases to trimming and J lost 7 bases, with 7 bases between them. This clone was observed once. Authors' analysis steps: Amplification of reference gene primers was used by the study to estimate nucleated cell counts. Sequencing used immunoSEQ multiplex PCR; TCRdb keeps in-frame clones, though not all of them. V, J and clone size derive from that table, while D and trimming were established from the DNA sequence. The table records 150,000 to 200,000 clones, about 85% of them present only once.

V gene TRBV12-3 or TRBV12-4 combines with J gene TRBJ1-3, with D maybe TRBD1 (5 bases). The receptor's source is a man aged 60 to 75 with COVID-19, enrolled during active disease. The material sequenced was peripheral blood. The CDR3 reads CASSFQGNTIYF. The CDR3 DNA reads as TGTGCCAGCAGTTTCCAGGGTAACACCATATATTTT.